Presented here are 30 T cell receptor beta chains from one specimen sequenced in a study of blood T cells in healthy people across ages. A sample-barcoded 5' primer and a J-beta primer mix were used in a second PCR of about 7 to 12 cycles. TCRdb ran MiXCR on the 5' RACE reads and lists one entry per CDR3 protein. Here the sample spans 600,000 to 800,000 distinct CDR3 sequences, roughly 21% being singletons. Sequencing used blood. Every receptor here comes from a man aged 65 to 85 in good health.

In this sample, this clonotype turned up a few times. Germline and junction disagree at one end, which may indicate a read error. The CDR3 protein is CASSLALAGEDEQYF. The DNA of the CDR3 is TGCGCCAGCAGCTTGGCGCTAGCGGGAGAGGACGAGCAGTACTTT. This chain links TRBV5-1 with TRBJ2-7; 10 positions agree with TRBD2. Germline V gene lookup returns CDR1 SGHRS and CDR2 YFSETQ. This CDR3 is built from 15 residues. The whole variable domain, filled in from reference TRBV5-1 and TRBJ2-7, reads KAGVTQTPRYLIKTRGQQVTLSCSPISGHRSVSWYQQTPGQGLQFLFEYFSETQRNKGNFPGRFSGRQFSNSRSEMNVSTLELGDSALYLCASSLALAGEDEQYFGPGTRLTVT.

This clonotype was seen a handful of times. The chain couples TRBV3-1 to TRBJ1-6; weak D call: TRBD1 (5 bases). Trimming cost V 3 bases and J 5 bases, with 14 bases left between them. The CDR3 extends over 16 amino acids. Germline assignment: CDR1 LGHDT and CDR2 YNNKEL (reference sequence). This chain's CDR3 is CASSQDTLGDNSPLHF. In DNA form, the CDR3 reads TGTGCCAGCAGCCAGGACACCTTAGGGGATAATTCACCCCTCCACTTT.

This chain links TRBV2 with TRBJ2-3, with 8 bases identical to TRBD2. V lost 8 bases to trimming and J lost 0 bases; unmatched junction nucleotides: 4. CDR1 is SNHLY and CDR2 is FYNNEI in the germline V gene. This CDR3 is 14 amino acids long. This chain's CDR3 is CASVAGRSTDTQYF. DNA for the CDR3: TGTGCCAGCGTAGCGGGAAGAAGCACAGATACGCAGTATTTT. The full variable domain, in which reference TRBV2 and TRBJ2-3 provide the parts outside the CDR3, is EPEVTQTPSHQVTQMGQEVILRCVPISNHLYFYWYRQILGQKVEFLVSFYNNEISEKSEIFDDQFSVERPDGSNFTLKIRSTKLEDSAMYFCASVAGRSTDTQYFGPGTRLTVL.

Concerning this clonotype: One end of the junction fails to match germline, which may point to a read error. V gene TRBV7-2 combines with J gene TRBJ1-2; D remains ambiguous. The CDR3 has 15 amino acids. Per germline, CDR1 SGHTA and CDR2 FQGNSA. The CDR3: CASSLDNEFNYGSTF. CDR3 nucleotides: TGTGCCAGCAGCTTAGATAATGAATTTAACTATGGCTCCACCTTC.

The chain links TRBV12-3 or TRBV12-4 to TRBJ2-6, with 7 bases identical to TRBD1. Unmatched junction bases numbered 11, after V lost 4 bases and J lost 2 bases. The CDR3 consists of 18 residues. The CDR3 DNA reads TGTGCCAGCAGTTCAGGGACCAGGGGGTTAGCTGGGGCCAACGTCCTGACTTTC. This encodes CASSSGTRGLAGANVLTF.

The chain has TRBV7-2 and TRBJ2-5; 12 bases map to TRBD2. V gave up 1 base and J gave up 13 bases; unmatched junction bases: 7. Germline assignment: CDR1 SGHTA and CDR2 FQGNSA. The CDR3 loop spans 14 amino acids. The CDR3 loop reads CASSLGLAGGPSYF. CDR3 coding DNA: TGTGCCAGCAGCTTAGGTCTAGCGGGAGGGCCATCGTACTTC.

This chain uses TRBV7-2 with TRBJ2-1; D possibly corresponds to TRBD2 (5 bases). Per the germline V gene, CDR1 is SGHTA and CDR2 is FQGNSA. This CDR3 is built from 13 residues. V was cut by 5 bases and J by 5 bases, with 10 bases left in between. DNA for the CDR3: TGTGCCAGCAGCCCCCGGGAAGACAATGAGCAGTTCTTC. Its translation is CASSPREDNEQFF.

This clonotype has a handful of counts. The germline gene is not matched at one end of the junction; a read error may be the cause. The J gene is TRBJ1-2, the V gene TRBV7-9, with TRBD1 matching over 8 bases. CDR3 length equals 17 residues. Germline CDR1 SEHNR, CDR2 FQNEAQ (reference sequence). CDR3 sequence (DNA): TGTGCCAGCAGCGACAGGGGACCAAAACAAGCTAACTACGGCTACACCTTC. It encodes CASSDRGPKQANYGYTF. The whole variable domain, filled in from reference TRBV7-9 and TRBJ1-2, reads DTGVSQNPRHKITKRGQNVTFRCDPISEHNRLYWYRQTLGQGPEFLTYFQNEAQLEKSRLLSDRFSAERPKGSFSTLEIQRTEQGDSAMYLCASSDRGPKQANYGYTFGSGTRLTVV.

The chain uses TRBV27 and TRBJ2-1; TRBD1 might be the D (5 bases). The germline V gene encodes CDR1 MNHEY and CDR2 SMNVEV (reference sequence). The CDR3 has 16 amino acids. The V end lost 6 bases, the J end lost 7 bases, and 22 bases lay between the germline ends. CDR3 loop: CASRTRQSGLGNEQFF. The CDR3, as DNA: TGTGCCAGCAGGACTCGACAGTCCGGTTTGGGTAATGAGCAGTTCTTC.

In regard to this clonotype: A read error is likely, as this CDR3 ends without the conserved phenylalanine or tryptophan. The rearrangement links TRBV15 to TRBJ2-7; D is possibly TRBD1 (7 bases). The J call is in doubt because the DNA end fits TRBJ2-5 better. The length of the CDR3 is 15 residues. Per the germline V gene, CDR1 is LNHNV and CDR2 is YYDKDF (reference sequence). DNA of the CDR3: TGTGCCACCAGCAGAGATCTGGAGGGGGCAAAGACCCAGTACTCC. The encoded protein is CATSRDLEGAKTQYS.

CDR3 coding DNA: TGTGCCAGCAGCGTAGCACCGGACTACGAGCAGTACTTC. Protein product: CASSVAPDYEQYF. V and J are TRBV6-1 and TRBJ2-7; D uncertain. The V gene's germline CDR1 is MNHNS and CDR2 SASEGT. This CDR3 is built from 13 residues. V gave up 6 bases and J gave up 3 bases, with 12 bases separating them.

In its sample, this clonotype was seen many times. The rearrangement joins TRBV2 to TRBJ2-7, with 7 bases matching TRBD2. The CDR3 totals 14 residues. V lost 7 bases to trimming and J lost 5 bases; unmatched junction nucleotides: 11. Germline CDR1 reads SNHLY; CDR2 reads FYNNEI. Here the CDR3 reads CASTRGGYSNEQYF. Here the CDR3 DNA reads TGTGCCAGCACCCGGGGAGGGTATTCCAACGAGCAGTACTTC.

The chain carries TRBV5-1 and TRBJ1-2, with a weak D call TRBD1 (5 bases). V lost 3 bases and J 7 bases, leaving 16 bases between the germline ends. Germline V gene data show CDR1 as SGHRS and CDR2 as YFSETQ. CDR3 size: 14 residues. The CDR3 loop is CASSSKTDLSGYTF. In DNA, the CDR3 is TGCGCCAGCAGCTCCAAGACAGATTTGAGTGGCTACACCTTC.

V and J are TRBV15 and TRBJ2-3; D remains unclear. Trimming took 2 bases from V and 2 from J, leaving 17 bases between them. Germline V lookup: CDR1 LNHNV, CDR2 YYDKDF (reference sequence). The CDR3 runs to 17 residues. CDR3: CATSRPLDLGHTDTQYF. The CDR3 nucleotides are TGTGCCACCAGCAGACCTCTGGACCTAGGTCACACAGATACGCAGTATTTT.

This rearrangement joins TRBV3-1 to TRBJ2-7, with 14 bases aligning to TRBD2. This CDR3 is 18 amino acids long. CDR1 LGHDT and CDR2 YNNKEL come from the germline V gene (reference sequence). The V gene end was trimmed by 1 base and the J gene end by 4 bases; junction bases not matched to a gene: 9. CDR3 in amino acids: CASSQADGGLAGDYEQYF. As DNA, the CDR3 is TGTGCCAGCAGCCAAGCCGACGGGGGACTAGCGGGGGATTACGAGCAGTACTTC.

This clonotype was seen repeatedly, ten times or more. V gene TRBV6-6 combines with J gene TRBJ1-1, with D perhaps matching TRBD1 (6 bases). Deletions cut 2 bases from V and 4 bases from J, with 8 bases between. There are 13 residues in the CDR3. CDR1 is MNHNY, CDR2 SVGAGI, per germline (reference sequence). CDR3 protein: CASSYGGLTEAFF. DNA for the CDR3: TGTGCCAGCAGTTACGGGGGGCTCACTGAAGCTTTCTTT.

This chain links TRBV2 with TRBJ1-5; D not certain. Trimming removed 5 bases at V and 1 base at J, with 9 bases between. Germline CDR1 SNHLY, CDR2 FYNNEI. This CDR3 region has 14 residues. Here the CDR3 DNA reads TGTGCCAGCAGTCTGGAGGTGAGCAATCAGCCCCAGCATTTT. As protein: CASSLEVSNQPQHF.

As DNA, the CDR3 is TGCAGCGTGGGACCGACAGGACCTGAGAGCACTGAAGCTTTCTTT. Its translation is CSVGPTGPESTEAFF. The J gene is TRBJ1-1, the V gene TRBV29-1; TRBD1 is a possible D gene (6 bases). The CDR3 length is 15 residues. The germline V gene encodes CDR1 SQVTM and CDR2 ANQGSEA. V was shortened by 6 bases and J by 4 bases, with 21 bases between the two germline ends.

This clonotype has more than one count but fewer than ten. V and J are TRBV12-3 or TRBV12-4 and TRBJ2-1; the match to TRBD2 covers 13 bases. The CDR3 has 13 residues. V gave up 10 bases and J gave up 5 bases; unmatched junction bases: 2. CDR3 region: CANGLAGDNEQFF. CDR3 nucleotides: TGTGCCAACGGACTAGCGGGAGACAATGAGCAGTTCTTC.

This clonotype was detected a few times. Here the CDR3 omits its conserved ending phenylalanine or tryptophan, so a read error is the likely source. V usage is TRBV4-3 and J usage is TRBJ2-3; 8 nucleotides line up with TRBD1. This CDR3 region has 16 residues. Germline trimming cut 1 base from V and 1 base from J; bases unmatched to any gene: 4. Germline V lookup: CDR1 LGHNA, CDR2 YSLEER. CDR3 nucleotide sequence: TGCGCCAGCAGCCAAGCAGGGGGCTTCGGCACAGATACGCAGTATCTT. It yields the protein CASSQAGGFGTDTQYL.

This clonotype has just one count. CDR3 residues: CASSLARTVGEQYF. Written as DNA, the CDR3 is TGTGCCAGCAGCTTAGCGCGGACAGTTGGCGAGCAGTACTTC. The rearrangement links TRBV7-2 to TRBJ2-7; possibly TRBD1 for D (6 bases). The CDR3 has 14 amino acids. The V and J ends lost 0 bases and 6 bases respectively, with 12 bases between them. Germline CDR1 SGHTA, CDR2 FQGNSA. Variable domain in full (rest from reference TRBV7-2 and TRBJ2-7): GAGVSQSPSNKVTEKGKDVELRCDPISGHTALYWYRQSLGQGLEFLIYFQGNSAPDKSGLPSDRFSAERTGGSVSTLTIQRTQQEDSAVYLCASSLARTVGEQYFGPGTRLTVT.

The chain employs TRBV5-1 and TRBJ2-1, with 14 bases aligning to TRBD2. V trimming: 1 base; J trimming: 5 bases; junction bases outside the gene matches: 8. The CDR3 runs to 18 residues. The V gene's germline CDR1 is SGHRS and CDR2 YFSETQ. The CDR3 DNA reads TGCGCCAGCAGCTTGTCCCCCGGGACTAGCGGGAGAGACAATGAGCAGTTCTTC. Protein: CASSLSPGTSGRDNEQFF.

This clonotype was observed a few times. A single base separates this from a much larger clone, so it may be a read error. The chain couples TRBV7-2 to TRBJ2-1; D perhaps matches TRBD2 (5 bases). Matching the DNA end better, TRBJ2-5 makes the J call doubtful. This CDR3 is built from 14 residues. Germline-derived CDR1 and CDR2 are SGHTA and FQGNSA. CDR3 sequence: CASSQPGMAETQYF. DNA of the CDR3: TGTGCCAGCAGCCAGCCGGGGATGGCGGAGACCCAGTACTTC.

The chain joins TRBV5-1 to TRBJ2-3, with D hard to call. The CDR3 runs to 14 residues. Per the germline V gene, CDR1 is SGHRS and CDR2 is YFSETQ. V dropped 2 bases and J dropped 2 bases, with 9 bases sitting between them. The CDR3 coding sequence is TGCGCCAGCAGCTTCGGCAGAGCCACAGATACGCAGTATTTT. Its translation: CASSFGRATDTQYF.

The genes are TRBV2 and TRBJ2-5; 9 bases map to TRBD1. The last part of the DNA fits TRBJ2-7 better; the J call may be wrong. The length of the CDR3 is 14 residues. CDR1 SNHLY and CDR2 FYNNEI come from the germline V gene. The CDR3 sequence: CASKGDRADYEQYF. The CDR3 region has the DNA TGTGCCAGCAAGGGGGACAGGGCTGACTACGAGCAGTACTTC.

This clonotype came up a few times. CDR3 DNA sequence: TGTGCCAGCAGCCTCACCGACTGGGCAACTAATGAAAAACTGTTTTTT. It specifies CASSLTDWATNEKLFF. The chain is built from TRBV28 and TRBJ1-4, with unresolved D. The CDR3 covers 16 residues. CDR1 and CDR2 (germline): MDHEN, SYDVKM. V was pared by 6 bases and J by 0 bases, with 14 bases between.

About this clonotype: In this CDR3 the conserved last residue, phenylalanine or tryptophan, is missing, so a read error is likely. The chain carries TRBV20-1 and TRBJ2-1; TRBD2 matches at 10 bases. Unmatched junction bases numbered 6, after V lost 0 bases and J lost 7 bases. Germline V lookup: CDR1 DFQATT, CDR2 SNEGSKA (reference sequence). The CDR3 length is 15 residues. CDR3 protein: CSARDGLAGENEQFL. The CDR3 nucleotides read TGCAGTGCTAGAGATGGTCTAGCGGGAGAGAATGAGCAGTTCTTA.

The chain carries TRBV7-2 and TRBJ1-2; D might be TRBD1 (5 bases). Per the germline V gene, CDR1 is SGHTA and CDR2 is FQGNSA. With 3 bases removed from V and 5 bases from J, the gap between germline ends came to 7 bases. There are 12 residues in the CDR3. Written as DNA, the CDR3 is TGTGCCAGCAGCTTCTCAGGGTATGGCTACACCTTC. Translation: CASSFSGYGYTF.

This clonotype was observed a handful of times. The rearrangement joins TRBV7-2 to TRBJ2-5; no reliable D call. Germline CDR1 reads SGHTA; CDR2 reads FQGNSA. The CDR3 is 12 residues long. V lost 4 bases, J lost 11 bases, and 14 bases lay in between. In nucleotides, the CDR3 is TGTGCCAGCAGCTCCCAGTTGAGAGAGCAGTACTTC. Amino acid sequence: CASSSQLREQYF.

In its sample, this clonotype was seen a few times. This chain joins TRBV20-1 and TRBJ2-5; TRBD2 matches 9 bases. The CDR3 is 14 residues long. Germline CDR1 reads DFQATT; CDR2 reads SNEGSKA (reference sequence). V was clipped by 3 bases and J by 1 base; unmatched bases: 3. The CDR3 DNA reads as TGCAGTGCTAGTCCTAGCGGGACCCAAGAGACCCAGTACTTC. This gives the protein CSASPSGTQETQYF.